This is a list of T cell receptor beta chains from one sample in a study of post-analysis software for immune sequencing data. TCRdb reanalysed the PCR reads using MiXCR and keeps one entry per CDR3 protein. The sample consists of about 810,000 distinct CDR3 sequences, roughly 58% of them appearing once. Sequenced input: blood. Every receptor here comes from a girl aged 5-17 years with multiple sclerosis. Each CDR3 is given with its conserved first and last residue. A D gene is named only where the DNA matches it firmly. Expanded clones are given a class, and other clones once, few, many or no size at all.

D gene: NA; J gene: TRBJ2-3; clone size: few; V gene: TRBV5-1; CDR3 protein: CASSSGTASTDTQYF; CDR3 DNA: TGCGCCAGCAGCTCTGGGACGGCTAGCACAGATACGCAGTATTTT
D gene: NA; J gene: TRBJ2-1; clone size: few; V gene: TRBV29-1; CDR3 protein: CSANRYNEQFF; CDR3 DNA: TGCAGCGCGAACAGGTACAATGAGCAGTTCTTC
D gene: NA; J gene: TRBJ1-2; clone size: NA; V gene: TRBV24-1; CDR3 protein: CATSDNNYGYTF; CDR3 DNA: TGTGCCACCAGTGATAATAACTATGGCTACACCTTC
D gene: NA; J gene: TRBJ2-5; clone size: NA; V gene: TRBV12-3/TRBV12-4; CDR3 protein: CASSLAGRSGETQYF; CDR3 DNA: TGTGCCAGCAGTTTGGCAGGGAGGTCAGGAGAGACCCAGTACTTC
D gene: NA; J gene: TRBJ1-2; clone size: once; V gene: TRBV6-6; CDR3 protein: CASSTTRDTNYGYTF; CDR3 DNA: TGTGCCAGCAGTACCACACGGGACACTAACTATGGCTACACCTTC
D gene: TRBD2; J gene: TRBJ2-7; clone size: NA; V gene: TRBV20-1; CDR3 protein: CSARDRGLAGVYEQYF; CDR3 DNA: TGCAGTGCTAGAGATAGGGGACTAGCGGGCGTCTACGAGCAGTACTTC
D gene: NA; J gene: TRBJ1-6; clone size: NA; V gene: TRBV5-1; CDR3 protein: CASSSALRGDHSPLHF; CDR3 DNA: TGCGCCAGCAGCTCGGCCCTGAGGGGGGATCATTCACCCCTCCACTTT
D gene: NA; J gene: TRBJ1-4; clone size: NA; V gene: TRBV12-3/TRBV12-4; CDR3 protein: CASSLAVQGPGLGEKLFF; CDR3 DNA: TGTGCCAGCAGTTTAGCCGTTCAGGGCCCGGGTTTGGGTGAAAAACTGTTTTTT
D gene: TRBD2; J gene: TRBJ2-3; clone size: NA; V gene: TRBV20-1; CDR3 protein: CSARVIVKRGSTDTQYF; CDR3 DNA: TGCAGTGCTAGAGTTATCGTGAAGCGGGGATCGACAGATACGCAGTATTTT
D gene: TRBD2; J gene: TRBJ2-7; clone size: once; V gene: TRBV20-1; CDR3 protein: CSASRPSGRVSEQYF; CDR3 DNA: TGCAGTGCTAGTAGGCCTAGCGGGAGAGTATCCGAGCAGTACTTC
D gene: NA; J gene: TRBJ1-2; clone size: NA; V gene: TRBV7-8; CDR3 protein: CASSFPVTANYGYTF; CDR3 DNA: TGTGCCAGCAGCTTCCCCGTTACTGCTAACTATGGCTACACCTTC
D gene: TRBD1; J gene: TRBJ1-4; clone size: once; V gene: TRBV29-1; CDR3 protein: CSAAGTASFKPTNKKLFF; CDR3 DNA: TGCAGCGCCGCAGGGACAGCAAGCTTTAAACCAACTAATAAAAAACTGTTTTTT
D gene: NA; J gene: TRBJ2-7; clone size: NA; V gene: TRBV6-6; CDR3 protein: CASSLPRRTSYEQYF; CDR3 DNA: TGTGCCAGCAGTTTACCTCGACGCACCTCCTACGAGCAGTACTTC
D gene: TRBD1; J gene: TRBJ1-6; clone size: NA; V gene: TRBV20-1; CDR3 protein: CSAREQGVGRSPLHF; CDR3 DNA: TGCAGTGCTAGAGAACAGGGGGTCGGAAGATCACCCCTCCACTTT
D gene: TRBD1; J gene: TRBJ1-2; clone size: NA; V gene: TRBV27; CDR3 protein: CASGPGGDYGYTF; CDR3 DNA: TGTGCCAGCGGGCCAGGGGGCGACTATGGCTACACCTTC
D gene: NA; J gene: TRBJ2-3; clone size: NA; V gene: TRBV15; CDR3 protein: CATSRGTDTQYF; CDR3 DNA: TGTGCCACCAGCAGAGGCACAGATACGCAGTATTTT
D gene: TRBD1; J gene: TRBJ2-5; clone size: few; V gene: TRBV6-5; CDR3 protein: CASKTGTGNVETQYF; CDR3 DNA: TGTGCCAGCAAAACCGGGACAGGAAACGTGGAGACCCAGTACTTC
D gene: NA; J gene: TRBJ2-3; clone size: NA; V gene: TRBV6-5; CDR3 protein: CASSYSGEHSTDTQYF; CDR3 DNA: TGTGCCAGCAGTTACTCAGGGGAACATAGCACAGATACGCAGTATTTT
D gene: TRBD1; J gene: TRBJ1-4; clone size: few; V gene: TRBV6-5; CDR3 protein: CASSWDRGSEKLFF; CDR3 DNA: TGTGCCAGCAGTTGGGACAGGGGATCTGAAAAACTGTTTTTT
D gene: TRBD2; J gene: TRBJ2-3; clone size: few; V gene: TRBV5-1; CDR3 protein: CASSDGAGGSTDTQYF; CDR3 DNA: TGCGCCAGCAGCGATGGAGCGGGAGGAAGCACAGATACGCAGTATTTT
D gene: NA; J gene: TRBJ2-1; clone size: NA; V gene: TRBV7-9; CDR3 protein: CASSLASVGNEQFF; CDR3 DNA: TGTGCCAGCAGCTTAGCGTCCGTTGGCAATGAGCAGTTCTTC
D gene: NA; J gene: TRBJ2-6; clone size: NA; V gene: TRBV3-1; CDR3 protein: CASSRQAGANVLTF; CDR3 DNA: TGTGCCAGCAGCCGACAAGCTGGGGCCAACGTCCTGACTTTC
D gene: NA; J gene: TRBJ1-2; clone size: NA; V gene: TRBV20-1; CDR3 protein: CSASEPTGTYYGYTF; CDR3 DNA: TGCAGTGCTAGTGAACCCACAGGAACTTACTATGGCTACACCTTC
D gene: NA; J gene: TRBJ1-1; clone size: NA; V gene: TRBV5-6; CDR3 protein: CASSLNEGRNTEAFF; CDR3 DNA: TGTGCCAGCAGCCTTAACGAAGGGAGGAACACTGAAGCTTTCTTT
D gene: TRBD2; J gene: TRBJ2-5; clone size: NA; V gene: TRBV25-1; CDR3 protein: CASTGTNLYQETQYF; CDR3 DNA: TGTGCCAGCACTGGGACTAACCTGTACCAAGAGACCCAGTACTTC
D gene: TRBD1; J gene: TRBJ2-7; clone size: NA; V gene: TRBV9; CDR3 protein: CASSPPGDSFYEQYF; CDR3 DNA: TGTGCCAGCAGCCCCCCCGGGGACAGCTTCTACGAGCAGTACTTC
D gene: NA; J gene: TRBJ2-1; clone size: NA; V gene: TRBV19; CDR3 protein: CASSIMRIAVGQFF; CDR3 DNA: TGTGCCAGTAGTATTATGAGGATCGCTGTAGGGCAGTTCTTC
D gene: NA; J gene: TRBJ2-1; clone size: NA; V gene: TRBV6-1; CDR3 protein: CASPSGDTYNEQFF; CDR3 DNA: TGTGCCAGCCCCAGCGGGGACACCTACAATGAGCAGTTCTTC